Detailed here is one T cell receptor (beta chain). Its target is not known. Naive CD8 cells, CD45RO-negative and positively selected for CCR7, excluded terminally differentiated effector memory CD45RA+ cells. It was roughly 200 ng DNA, 25,000 to 35,000 T cell genomes, that sorted-subset replicate PCRs used. Assay: immunoSEQ multiplex PCR; the TCRdb copy retains only in-frame clones and omits some. Here the sample spans just over 2,000,000 clones, about 95% being singletons. This entry belongs to a study of shared clonotypes between healthy human individuals. About the study: CD4 naive and CD4 memory each took three plates per donor, while CD8 naive took two and CD8 memory one. The study, taken as a whole, reports: Only a few donors were included, so the genetic and exposure-history diversity represented was limited. Across a handful of donors, naive CD4 shared 4.5% to 6%, naive CD8 3.5% to 4%, memory CD4 roughly 2.4%, memory CD8 around 0.36%.

Trimming shortened V by 8 bases and J by 7 bases, and 17 bases separated the two germline ends. The CDR3 runs 13 residues. Germline-derived CDR1 and CDR2 are SNHLY and FYNNEI. The receptor was derived from a man between 18 and 29 years old in good health. The rearrangement joins TRBV2 to TRBJ1-2, with no clear D. Specimen: naive CD8+ T cells sorted from blood. CDR3 sequence reads: CASPGSRRPGYTF. The CDR3 nucleotides read TGTGCCAGCCCCGGGTCCCGGAGGCCTGGCTACACCTTC.